This T cell receptor beta chain emerged from a study of shared clonotypes between healthy human individuals. Study-level results: Donor clonotype sharing was expected to depend on sequencing depth.

The CDR3 has 14 amino acids. V shed 4 bases and J shed 0 bases, with 4 bases lying between them. CDR1 is MNHNY, CDR2 SVGAGI, per germline (reference sequence). Sequenced by immunoSEQ multiplex PCR; TCRdb stores in-frame clones only, minus some. This sample has 450,000 to 500,000 clones, with 75% to 85% found just once. Concerning this clone itself: As yet, its antigen is unknown.

V gene TRBV6-6 combines with J gene TRBJ2-6; D uncertain. This clonotype was obtained from a middle-aged woman in good health. Some clones in this sample may be carry-over from other donors' samples. Material: PBMCs. In DNA, the CDR3 is TGTGCCAGCAGTTCGAACTCTGGGGCCAACGTCCTGACTTTC. It specifies CASSSNSGANVLTF.